What follows is one TCR beta chain and its context. Seattle's enrolled individuals joined amid active infection and were then monitored longitudinally. The authors' processing: Estimates of nucleated cell counts were drawn from the amplification of reference gene primers. TCRdb keeps only in-frame clones here, not all; method: immunoSEQ multiplex PCR. Clone size and V and J calls were adopted from that table, with D and trimming inferred from the DNA. The sample shows roughly 200,000 clones, 83% of them seen only once. These data come from a study of blood T cell repertoires in COVID-19. Background on the study: Both acute and convalescent COVID-19 samples were obtained from the United States, Italy and Spain. Sources were T cells, B-cell-depleted T cells, or PBMCs; the material itself was cDNA or gDNA.

V was clipped by 4 bases and J by 2 bases, with 12 bases between them. Germline-derived CDR1 and CDR2 are SGHAT and FQNNGV. The CDR3 length is 14 residues. Input material: peripheral blood. The chain is built from TRBV11-2 and TRBJ2-7; D not certain. The receptor was derived from a woman aged 30 to 39 with COVID-19, enrolled during active disease. Here the CDR3 reads CASSSLGGAYEQYF. The DNA for the CDR3 is TGTGCCAGCAGCTCCCTCGGCGGTGCCTACGAGCAGTACTTC.